The 22 T cell receptor beta chains below come from one sample, sequenced in a study of type 1 and type 2 diabetes patients. The PCR template was genomic DNA. The TCR beta CDR3 region was amplified using 30 forward and 13 reverse primers. TCRdb ran MiXCR on the multiplex PCR reads and lists one entry per CDR3 protein. The sample includes about 290,000 distinct CDR3 sequences, more than 40% seen only once; the top ten take 12% to 15%. Source material: peripheral blood mononuclear cells (PBMCs). These receptors were obtained from a young man with type 2 diabetes.

The chain has TRBV20-1 and TRBJ2-1; TRBD2 agrees at 14 bases. There are 17 residues in the CDR3. Germline CDR1 and CDR2: DFQATT and SNEGSKA (reference sequence). The junction had 9 bases not matched to a gene; V was cut back by 0 bases and J by 8 bases. Here the CDR3 reads CSARDPGTSGSVDEQFF. CDR3 nucleotides: TGCAGTGCTAGAGATCCCGGGACTAGCGGGAGCGTAGATGAGCAGTTCTTC.

V and J are TRBV29-1 and TRBJ2-5, with D perhaps TRBD1 or TRBD2 (7 bases each). Trimming shortened V by 4 bases and J by 4 bases, and 16 bases separated the two germline ends. The CDR3 spans 14 residues. CDR1 is SQVTM and CDR2 is ANQGSEA in the germline V gene. For the CDR3, the DNA is TGCAGCGTTGCCAGGGGGGGTCAGGGAGAGACCCAGTACTTC. It encodes CSVARGGQGETQYF.

On this clonotype itself: The conserved phenylalanine or tryptophan normally closing the CDR3 is absent here, so this likely arose from a read error. The chain carries TRBV10-1 and TRBJ2-1; TRBD2 matches 8 bases. V was pared by 9 bases and J by 7 bases, with 8 bases of the junction left unmatched. This CDR3 has 13 residues. Germline values: CDR1 WNHNN, CDR2 SYGVQD (reference sequence). CDR3 coding DNA: TGCGCCAGTCAGAAAGCGGGGGAAAATGAGCAGTTCTAC. Translation gives CASQKAGENEQFY.

Points on this clonotype: One end of the junction fails to match germline, which may point to a read error. The chain has TRBV2 and TRBJ1-1, with 7 bases matching TRBD1. Germline CDR1 and CDR2: SNHLY and FYNNEI. The CDR3 runs to 16 residues. The CDR3 nucleotides are TGTGCCAGCAGCGAAGAACAGGGGATGAAAAACACTGAAGCTTTCTTT. This translates into CASSEEQGMKNTEAFF. Filled out from reference TRBV2 and TRBJ1-1, the complete variable domain reads EPEVTQTPSHQVTQMGQEVILRCVPISNHLYFYWYRQILGQKVEFLVSFYNNEISEKSEIFDDQFSVERPDGSNFTLKIRSTKLEDSAMYFCASSEEQGMKNTEAFFGQGTRLTVV.

The chain is built from TRBV20-1 and TRBJ2-1, with D perhaps matching TRBD1 or TRBD2 (5 bases each). CDR1 is DFQATT, CDR2 SNEGSKA, per germline (reference sequence). The length of the CDR3 is 14 residues. V was clipped by 5 bases and J by 8 bases, with 19 bases between them. CDR3 region: CSAVRDGAFDEQFF. The CDR3 DNA reads as TGCAGTGCTGTTCGGGACGGAGCTTTCGATGAGCAGTTCTTC.

This clonotype was seen once. The chain joins TRBV7-9 to TRBJ1-4, with D hard to call. The CDR3 sequence is 14 residues long. Germline-derived CDR1 and CDR2 are SEHNR and FQNEAQ (reference sequence). V lost 1 base and J 3 bases, leaving 6 bases between the germline ends. The DNA of the CDR3 is TGTGCCAGCAGCTTAGGGGTGGCTAATGAAAAACTGTTTTTT. Its protein is CASSLGVANEKLFF. Full variable domain (missing parts from reference TRBV7-9 and TRBJ1-4): DTGVSQNPRHKITKRGQNVTFRCDPISEHNRLYWYRQTLGQGPEFLTYFQNEAQLEKSRLLSDRFSAERPKGSFSTLEIQRTEQGDSAMYLCASSLGVANEKLFFGSGTQLSVL.

This clonotype was detected a few times. J is TRBJ2-3 and V is TRBV7-3, with 7 bases aligning to TRBD2. CDR1 and CDR2 from the germline V gene are SGHTA and FQGTGA. The trim removed 0 bases at V and 3 bases at J, leaving 0 bases unmatched. The CDR3 has 14 amino acids. CDR3 region: CASSLTSGTDTQYF. CDR3 DNA sequence: TGTGCCAGCAGCTTAACTAGCGGGACAGATACGCAGTATTTT.

The chain employs TRBV29-1 and TRBJ2-3; D could derive from TRBD1 or TRBD2 (5 bases each). The CDR3 runs to 14 residues. The germline V and J ends were trimmed by 4 bases and 5 bases, with 16 bases remaining between them. The germline V gene encodes CDR1 SQVTM and CDR2 ANQGSEA. The CDR3 loop is CSVAGIGVGDTQYF. The CDR3 nucleotides read TGCAGCGTTGCCGGGATAGGGGTGGGAGATACGCAGTATTTT.

In its sample, this clonotype was seen a few times. The chain recombines TRBV9 with TRBJ1-2; possible D gene TRBD1, 6 bases. The V gene's germline CDR1 is SGDLS and CDR2 YYNGEE. The CDR3 covers 13 residues. The V end was cut by 2 bases, the J end by 5 bases, with 10 bases between. Here the CDR3 reads CASSVPGTYGYTF. Here the CDR3 DNA reads TGTGCCAGCAGCGTTCCCGGGACATATGGCTACACCTTC.

This clonotype was counted only a few times. This chain connects TRBV20-1 to TRBJ1-1, with a possible D match to TRBD1 (5 bases). CDR1 is DFQATT, CDR2 SNEGSKA, per germline (reference sequence). This CDR3 is built from 13 residues. The V end lost 7 bases, the J end lost 3 bases, and 15 bases lay between the germline ends. CDR3 DNA sequence: TGCAGTGTGCTAATGGCAGGGTACACTGAAGCTTTCTTT. Translating gives CSVLMAGYTEAFF.

The chain links TRBV2 to TRBJ1-4; D might be TRBD1 (6 bases). Germline V CDR1 and CDR2: SNHLY, FYNNEI. The CDR3 consists of 14 residues. Between the trimmed V and J ends, which lost 8 bases and 5 bases, there was a span of 15 bases. CDR3 DNA: TGTGCCAGCTCAGGACAGAAGATAAATGAAAAACTGTTTTTT. The encoded protein is CASSGQKINEKLFF.

The V gene is TRBV20-1, the J gene TRBJ1-5; 9 positions agree with TRBD1. The CDR3 has 15 residues. Losses at the gene ends were 3 bases for V and 6 bases for J; bases not matched to a gene: 9. Germline assignment: CDR1 DFQATT and CDR2 SNEGSKA (reference sequence). CDR3 residues: CSARGTGTGFQPQHF. As DNA, the CDR3 is TGCAGTGCTAGGGGTACCGGGACAGGGTTTCAGCCCCAGCATTTT.

The rearrangement links TRBV6-2 or TRBV6-3 to TRBJ1-1; possibly TRBD1 for D (5 bases). V was pared by 2 bases and J by 1 base, with 17 bases between. Per the germline V gene, CDR1 is MNHEY and CDR2 is SVGEGT. The CDR3 is 17 amino acids. The CDR3 loop reads CASSYEFGGTENTEAFF. The CDR3 region has the DNA TGTGCCAGCAGTTACGAGTTCGGGGGGACGGAGAACACTGAAGCTTTCTTT.

The chain employs TRBV19 and TRBJ2-2, with D possibly being TRBD1 (6 bases). The V end lost 10 bases, the J end lost 0 bases, and 9 bases lay between the germline ends. The V gene's germline CDR1 is LNHDA and CDR2 SQIVND (reference sequence). The length of the CDR3 is 13 residues. The CDR3 DNA reads as TGTGCCATTTCAGGGGCGAACACCGGGGAGCTGTTTTTT. It specifies CAISGANTGELFF.

Details on this clonotype: This could be a read error, since a much larger clone is one nucleotide away. This chain uses TRBV25-1 with TRBJ1-1; 8 positions agree with TRBD1. This CDR3 is 15 amino acids long. The germline V gene encodes CDR1 MGHDK and CDR2 SYGVNS. This chain's CDR3 is CATRRTGSMNTEALF. CDR3 bases: TGTGCCACCCGACGGACAGGGAGCATGAACACTGAAGCTCTCTTT.

This clonotype was seen only once. The rearrangement links TRBV20-1 to TRBJ1-4; TRBD1 aligns across 7 bases. The CDR3 sequence is 15 residues long. V lost 0 bases and J lost 3; bases outside the gene matches: 4. Germline CDR1 is DFQATT and CDR2 is SNEGSKA (reference sequence). The CDR3 DNA reads as TGCAGTGCTAGAGATCCGGGACAGTCTAATGAAAAACTGTTTTTT. The encoded protein is CSARDPGQSNEKLFF.

The chain has TRBV7-3 and TRBJ2-2; maybe TRBD1 (6 bases). Germline CDR1 and CDR2: SGHTA and FQGTGA. V lost 5 bases, J lost 1 base, and 11 bases lay in between. This CDR3 has 15 amino acids. In DNA, the CDR3 is TGTGCCAGCAGCCAAGGACAGATGAACACCGGGGAGCTGTTTTTT. Its translation is CASSQGQMNTGELFF. Full variable domain (missing parts from reference TRBV7-3 and TRBJ2-2): GAGVSQTPSNKVTEKGKYVELRCDPISGHTALYWYRQSLGQGPEFLIYFQGTGAADDSGLPNDRFFAVRPEGSVSTLKIQRTERGDSAVYLCASSQGQMNTGELFFGEGSRLTVL.

This clonotype was seen repeatedly, ten times or more. The rearrangement joins TRBV29-1 to TRBJ1-1; possible D gene TRBD1, 6 bases. CDR1 is SQVTM and CDR2 is ANQGSEA in the germline V gene. The CDR3 has 14 residues. V was trimmed by 7 bases and J by 5 bases, leaving 20 bases between them. CDR3 DNA: TGCAGCGCTACTGGACAGACTGAGAGGACTGAAGCTTTCTTT. Amino acids: CSATGQTERTEAFF. Supplemented by reference TRBV29-1 and TRBJ1-1, the full variable domain reads SAVISQKPSRDICQRGTSLTIQCQVDSQVTMMFWYRQQPGQSLTLIATANQGSEATYESGFVIDKFPISRPNLTFSTLTVSNMSPEDSSIYLCSATGQTERTEAFFGQGTRLTVV.

The CDR3 bases are TGTGCCAGCAGCCCTCAGGGGGGGTTAATACGGAATCAGCCCCAGCATTTT. Translation: CASSPQGGLIRNQPQHF. The rearrangement joins TRBV12-3 or TRBV12-4 to TRBJ1-5; TRBD1 agrees at 7 bases. The CDR3 consists of 17 residues. The V and J ends lost 6 bases and 4 bases, in that order; junction bases with no gene match: 15.

This clonotype occurred a few times. V and J are TRBV19 and TRBJ2-1; possible D gene TRBD1, 5 bases. CDR1 LNHDA and CDR2 SQIVND come from the germline V gene (reference sequence). V was pared by 4 bases and J by 4 bases, with 17 bases between. This CDR3 contains 16 residues. The CDR3 region has the DNA TGTGCCAGTAGTACCCCATGGGGCGAGAGTTACAATGAGCAGTTCTTC. It yields the protein CASSTPWGESYNEQFF.

The chain has TRBV6-6 and TRBJ1-6; D unclear. Trimming pared 7 bases from V and 4 bases from J, leaving 32 bases between. Germline CDR1 and CDR2: MNHNY and SVGAGI (reference sequence). CDR3 length: 21 amino acids. Written as DNA, the CDR3 is TGTGCCAGCACTTTAACGGTAGTCATCCCATCCCGCCTTCAATATAATTCACCCCTCCACTTT. It specifies CASTLTVVIPSRLQYNSPLHF.

This clonotype has only one observation. DNA for the CDR3: TGTGCCAGCAGCTTGAAACTAGCAGGGCAAGAGACCCAGTACTTC. Its translation: CASSLKLAGQETQYF. The chain uses TRBV13 and TRBJ2-5; D is perhaps TRBD2 (6 bases). CDR1 is PRHDT and CDR2 is FYEKMQ in the germline V gene (reference sequence). With 3 bases removed from V and 2 bases from J, the gap between germline ends came to 13 bases. CDR3 length equals 15 residues.